A single sample gave rise to the 27 T cell receptor beta chains below, sequenced in a study of blood T cell repertoires in COVID-19. Clones were read by immunoSEQ multiplex PCR, and TCRdb kept only the in-frame ones, dropping some. The sample lists 35,000 to 40,000 clones; around 77% were seen once. The source material was peripheral blood. Receptors originate from a man older than 75 with active or convalescent COVID-19.

The CDR3 DNA reads as TGCGCCAGCAGCCTACCCGGGACAGTCTACGAGCAGTACTTC. As protein: CASSLPGTVYEQYF. This chain links TRBV5-1 with TRBJ2-7; TRBD1 matches 7 bases. Trimming cost V 4 bases and J 3 bases; bases outside gene matches: 7. Per germline, CDR1 SGHRS and CDR2 YFSETQ. The CDR3 consists of 14 residues.

The chain uses TRBV28 and TRBJ2-1; 11 positions agree with TRBD2. The CDR3 has 16 amino acids. The V gene end was trimmed by 7 bases and the J gene end by 2 bases; junction bases not matched to a gene: 7. Looked up from germline, CDR1 is MDHEN and CDR2 is SYDVKM. The CDR3 loop reads CASILTSGVAYNEQFF. CDR3 sequence (DNA): TGTGCCAGCATTCTGACTAGCGGGGTTGCCTACAATGAGCAGTTCTTC.

J is TRBJ2-1 and V is TRBV11-2, with 8 bases matching TRBD1. CDR1 is SGHAT, CDR2 FQNNGV, per germline. This CDR3 contains 14 residues. The junction had 6 bases not matched to a gene; V was cut back by 3 bases and J by 8 bases. The CDR3 spells CASSFGQGAYEQFF. CDR3 nucleotides: TGTGCCAGCAGCTTCGGGCAGGGGGCGTATGAGCAGTTCTTC.

This clone was detected only a few times. This chain joins TRBV28 and TRBJ1-5; no reliable D call. Germline V gene sequence: CDR1 MDHEN, CDR2 SYDVKM. V lost 6 bases and J 9 bases, leaving 12 bases between the germline ends. The CDR3 runs 12 residues. The DNA for the CDR3 is TGTGCCAGCAGCCAGGCCGGAGGGCCCCAGCATTTT. Its protein is CASSQAGGPQHF.

This rearrangement joins TRBV2 to TRBJ1-2; 10 nucleotides line up with TRBD1. Germline trimming cut 5 bases from V and 4 bases from J; bases unmatched to any gene: 10. The CDR3 totals 16 residues. Germline CDR1 is SNHLY and CDR2 is FYNNEI. CDR3 nucleotides: TGTGCCAGCAGTTACTATTTGGACAGGGGGATCTATGGCTACACCTTC. Its protein is CASSYYLDRGIYGYTF.

The J gene is TRBJ2-7, the V gene TRBV18; 7 nucleotides match TRBD1. The CDR3 has 16 amino acids. CDR1 KGHSH and CDR2 LQKENI come from the germline V gene. Germline trimming cut 1 base from V and 5 bases from J; bases unmatched to any gene: 11. CDR3 in amino acids: CASSPQPTGLGNEQYF. CDR3 in DNA: TGTGCCAGCTCACCACAACCGACAGGGCTCGGAAACGAGCAGTACTTC. The variable domain in full, with the rest retrieved from reference TRBV18 and TRBJ2-7, is NAGVMQNPRHLVRRRGQEARLRCSPMKGHSHVYWYRQLPEEGLKFMVYLQKENIIDESGMPKERFSAEFPKEGPSILRIQQVVRGDSAAYFCASSPQPTGLGNEQYFGPGTRLTVT.

The J gene is TRBJ1-2, the V gene TRBV7-2; D remains ambiguous. The CDR3 covers 15 residues. The V gene lost 1 base and the J gene lost 8 bases, with 17 bases spanning the gap. The germline gives CDR1 SGHTA, CDR2 FQGNSA. This chain's CDR3 is CASSLGGVSSLGYTF. Here the CDR3 DNA reads TGTGCCAGCAGCTTAGGCGGGGTGAGCTCGTTGGGCTACACCTTC.

J is TRBJ2-1 and V is TRBV15; maybe TRBD2 (6 bases). The germline V gene encodes CDR1 LNHNV and CDR2 YYDKDF (reference sequence). V lost 0 bases and J 9 bases, leaving 21 bases between the germline ends. The CDR3 is 17 residues long. CDR3 loop: CATSRDHSGDPWGEQFF. The CDR3 coding sequence is TGTGCCACCAGCAGAGATCATAGCGGAGATCCTTGGGGTGAGCAGTTCTTC.

V gene TRBV30 combines with J gene TRBJ1-3; the match to TRBD1 covers 7 bases. Looked up from germline, CDR1 is GTSNPN and CDR2 is SVGIG (reference sequence). The CDR3 contains 15 residues. Germline trimming cut 3 bases from V and 6 bases from J; bases unmatched to any gene: 11. The CDR3 DNA reads as TGTGCCTGGAGGACCCTGGGACAGCGCTTAAACACCATATATTTT. The encoded protein is CAWRTLGQRLNTIYF. The complete variable domain, with remaining parts taken from reference TRBV30 and TRBJ1-3, reads SQTIHQWPATLVQPVGSPLSLECTVEGTSNPNLYWYRQAAGRGLQLLFYSVGIGQISSEVPQNLSASRPQDRQFILSSKKLLLSDSGFYLCAWRTLGQRLNTIYFGEGSWLTVV.

The CDR3 nucleotides are TGTGCCAGCAGTTTGATGCGGGGTACGGGGGGGCCCCCAGATACGCAGTATTTT. Translating it yields CASSLMRGTGGPPDTQYF. The chain recombines TRBV28 with TRBJ2-3; 8 nucleotides align to TRBD2. Per the germline V gene, CDR1 is MDHEN and CDR2 is SYDVKM. Trimming took 3 bases from V and 4 from J; bases not matched to a gene: 15. This CDR3 is 18 amino acids long.

The CDR3 sequence: CASSLRDTVYEQYF. The CDR3 DNA reads TGTGCCAGCAGCTTAAGGGACACTGTCTACGAGCAGTACTTC. The chain joins TRBV7-6 to TRBJ2-7, with D possibly being TRBD1 (6 bases). The V end lost 2 bases, the J end lost 3 bases, and 11 bases lay between the germline ends. The length of the CDR3 is 14 residues. Germline V gene lookup returns CDR1 SGHVS and CDR2 FNYEAQ.

This sequence joins TRBV27 and TRBJ1-2; D may be TRBD1 (5 bases). CDR3 length: 14 amino acids. V was shortened by 4 bases and J by 7 bases, with 16 bases between the two germline ends. Germline values: CDR1 MNHEY, CDR2 SMNVEV (reference sequence). CDR3 region: CASSSGGRGRGYTF. As DNA, the CDR3 is TGTGCCAGCAGTTCCGGGGGGAGGGGCCGTGGCTACACCTTC.

The chain recombines TRBV7-6 with TRBJ1-5, with D unresolved. The length of the CDR3 is 15 residues. Germline CDR1 reads SGHVS; CDR2 reads FNYEAQ. Between the trimmed V and J ends, which lost 1 base and 0 bases, there was a span of 7 bases. DNA of the CDR3: TGTGCCAGCAGCTTAGTTGCGGGTAGCAATCAGCCCCAGCATTTT. Amino acids: CASSLVAGSNQPQHF.

This chain links TRBV5-8 with TRBJ1-5, with D possibly TRBD1 on 5 matching bases. V was shortened by 0 bases and J by 0 bases, with 19 bases between the two germline ends. The CDR3 sequence is 19 residues long. The germline V gene encodes CDR1 SGHTS and CDR2 YDEGEE. CDR3 in amino acids: CASSLVIHLGGYSNQPQHF. CDR3 sequence (DNA): TGTGCCAGCAGCTTGGTAATTCACTTGGGGGGATATAGCAATCAGCCCCAGCATTTT.

The chain recombines TRBV27 with TRBJ2-5; D perhaps matches TRBD2 (6 bases). V was pared by 0 bases and J by 5 bases, with 13 bases between. Germline CDR1 reads MNHEY; CDR2 reads SMNVEV (reference sequence). This CDR3 comprises 15 residues. CDR3 in amino acids: CASSLSNSGVETQYF. The DNA for the CDR3 is TGTGCCAGCAGTTTATCGAACTCGGGGGTGGAGACCCAGTACTTC.

The rearrangement links TRBV9 to TRBJ1-1; tentative D call: TRBD1 (5 bases). Germline lookup yields CDR1 SGDLS and CDR2 YYNGEE. The CDR3 is 15 residues long. Trimming took off 0 bases at V and 3 bases at J, with 12 bases between the two ends. Written as DNA, the CDR3 is TGTGCCAGCAGCGTAGAGGCCGGGGGTTACACTGAAGCTTTCTTT. It yields the protein CASSVEAGGYTEAFF.

J is TRBJ2-1 and V is TRBV29-1; 9 bases are a match to TRBD1. This CDR3 is 14 amino acids long. The junction had 4 bases not matched to a gene; V was cut back by 6 bases and J by 1 base. Germline assignment: CDR1 SQVTM and CDR2 ANQGSEA. The CDR3 DNA sequence: TGCAGCGTAACCGGGACAGGGTCCTACAATGAGCAGTTCTTC. Its translation: CSVTGTGSYNEQFF.

V gene TRBV29-1 combines with J gene TRBJ2-2, with a possible D match to TRBD1 (6 bases). The V and J ends lost 6 bases and 4 bases respectively, with 9 bases between them. The CDR3 is 12 amino acids. Germline CDR1 is SQVTM and CDR2 is ANQGSEA. DNA of the CDR3: TGCAGCGTCCGGACAGCCACCGGGGAGCTGTTTTTT. Translating it yields CSVRTATGELFF.

The CDR3 is CAWAGLAGYNEQFF. The CDR3 coding sequence is TGTGCCTGGGCAGGACTAGCGGGGTACAATGAGCAGTTCTTC. The chain joins TRBV30 to TRBJ2-1; 12 nucleotides align to TRBD2. V lost 5 bases and J lost 4; bases outside the gene matches: 3. CDR3 size: 14 residues. The germline CDR1 and CDR2 sequences are GTSNPN and SVGIG (reference sequence).

This chain links TRBV9 with TRBJ1-4, with 8 bases lining up with TRBD1. The CDR3 spans 15 residues. Germline V gene lookup returns CDR1 SGDLS and CDR2 YYNGEE. The trim removed 2 bases at V and 5 bases at J, leaving 5 bases unmatched. CDR3 nucleotide sequence: TGTGCCAGCAGCGTGACAGGGGCCCTGAATGAAAAACTGTTTTTT. Translated: CASSVTGALNEKLFF.

The chain couples TRBV7-8 to TRBJ1-1, with TRBD1 identical over 7 bases. The length of the CDR3 is 13 residues. CDR1 is SGHVS and CDR2 is FQNEAQ in the germline V gene. J lost 5 bases, V lost 5 bases, and 5 bases had no gene match. CDR3 sequence reads: CASSRDRVTEAFF. The CDR3 nucleotides read TGTGCCAGCAGCCGCGACAGGGTTACTGAAGCTTTCTTT.

The gene calls are TRBV6-2 or TRBV6-3 and TRBJ2-6, with TRBD1 as a possible D gene (5 bases). The CDR3 has 16 amino acids. Germline V gene sequence: CDR1 MNHEY, CDR2 SVGEGT. With 2 bases removed from V and 2 bases from J, the gap between germline ends came to 10 bases. The CDR3 here is CASSYPGRAGANVLTF. As DNA, the CDR3 is TGTGCCAGCAGTTACCCGGGCAGGGCTGGGGCCAACGTCCTGACTTTC.

The rearrangement links TRBV24-1 to TRBJ2-1; no firm D call. The CDR3 covers 12 residues. The germline V and J ends were trimmed by 0 bases and 8 bases, with 4 bases remaining between them. Germline CDR1 KGHDR, CDR2 SFDVKD. CDR3 nucleotides: TGTGCCACCAGTGATTTGGTCGATGAGCAGTTCTTC. Protein product: CATSDLVDEQFF.

The count of this clone is one. This sequence joins TRBV19 and TRBJ2-5; TRBD2 agrees at 10 bases. The length of the CDR3 is 14 residues. Looked up from germline, CDR1 is LNHDA and CDR2 is SQIVND (reference sequence). With V trimmed by 6 bases and J by 5 bases, 6 bases remained unmatched. The CDR3 region is CASRLAGKGETQYF. CDR3 sequence (DNA): TGTGCCAGTAGACTAGCGGGAAAGGGTGAGACCCAGTACTTC.

The rearrangement links TRBV2 to TRBJ1-4; no clear D gene. This CDR3 contains 12 residues. Trimming removed 9 bases from V and 6 bases from J, with 11 bases in between. CDR1 is SNHLY and CDR2 is FYNNEI in the germline V gene. CDR3: CARRKKDEKLFF. CDR3 bases: TGTGCCAGGAGGAAGAAAGATGAAAAACTGTTTTTT. Full variable domain (rest looked up from reference TRBV2 and TRBJ1-4): EPEVTQTPSHQVTQMGQEVILRCVPISNHLYFYWYRQILGQKVEFLVSFYNNEISEKSEIFDDQFSVERPDGSNFTLKIRSTKLEDSAMYFCARRKKDEKLFFGSGTQLSVL.

The chain has TRBV27 and TRBJ2-1; 15 nucleotides match TRBD2. The CDR3 covers 15 residues. V lost 5 bases and J lost 10; bases outside the gene matches: 6. Germline lookup yields CDR1 MNHEY and CDR2 SMNVEV (reference sequence). CDR3 protein: CASSPGLAGGQEQFF. The DNA for the CDR3 is TGTGCCAGCAGTCCCGGACTAGCGGGGGGGCAAGAGCAGTTCTTC.

This chain uses TRBV5-1 with TRBJ1-3; no firm D call. CDR1 is SGHRS and CDR2 is YFSETQ in the germline V gene. Trimming took off 1 base at V and 1 base at J, with 6 bases between the two ends. CDR3 size: 14 residues. DNA for the CDR3: TGCGCCAGCAGCTTGTTTCCGTCTGGAAACACCATATATTTT. It yields the protein CASSLFPSGNTIYF.